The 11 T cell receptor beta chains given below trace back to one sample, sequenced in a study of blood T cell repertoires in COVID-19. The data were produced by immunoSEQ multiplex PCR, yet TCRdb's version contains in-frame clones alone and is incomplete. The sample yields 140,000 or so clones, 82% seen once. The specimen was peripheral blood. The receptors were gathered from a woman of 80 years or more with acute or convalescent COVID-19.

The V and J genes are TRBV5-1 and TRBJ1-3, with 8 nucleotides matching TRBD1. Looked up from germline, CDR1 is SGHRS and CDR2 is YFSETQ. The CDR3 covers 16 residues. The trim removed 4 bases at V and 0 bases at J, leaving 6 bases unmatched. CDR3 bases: TGCGCCAGCAGCATGGACAGGGTGAGCTCTGGAAACACCATATATTTT. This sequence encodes CASSMDRVSSGNTIYF.

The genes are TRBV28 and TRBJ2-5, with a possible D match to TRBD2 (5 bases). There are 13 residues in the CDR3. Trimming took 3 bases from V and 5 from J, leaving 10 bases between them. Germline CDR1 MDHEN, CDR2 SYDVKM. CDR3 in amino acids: CASSLSGIETQYF. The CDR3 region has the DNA TGTGCCAGCAGTTTGTCGGGGATTGAGACCCAGTACTTC.

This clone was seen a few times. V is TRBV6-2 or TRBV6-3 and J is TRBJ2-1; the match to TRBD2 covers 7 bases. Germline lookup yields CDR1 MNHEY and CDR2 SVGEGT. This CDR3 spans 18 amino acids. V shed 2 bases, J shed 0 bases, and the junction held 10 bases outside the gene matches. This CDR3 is CASSYPFGAGYSYNEQFF. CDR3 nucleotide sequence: TGTGCCAGCAGTTACCCCTTTGGAGCGGGGTACTCCTACAATGAGCAGTTCTTC.

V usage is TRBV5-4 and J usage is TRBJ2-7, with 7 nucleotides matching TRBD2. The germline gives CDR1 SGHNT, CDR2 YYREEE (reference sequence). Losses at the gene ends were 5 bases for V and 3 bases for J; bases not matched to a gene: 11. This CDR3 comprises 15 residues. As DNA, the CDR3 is TGTGCCAGCAGTACCCTGGGAGGGCTCGGCTACGAGCAGTACTTC. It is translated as CASSTLGGLGYEQYF.

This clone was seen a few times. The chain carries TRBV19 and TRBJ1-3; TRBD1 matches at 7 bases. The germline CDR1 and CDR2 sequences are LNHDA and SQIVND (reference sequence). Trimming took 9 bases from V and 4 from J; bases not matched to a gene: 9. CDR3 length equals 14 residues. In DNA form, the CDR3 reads TGTGCCAGCGAGAAGACAGGGCGAGGAAACACCATATATTTT. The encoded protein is CASEKTGRGNTIYF.

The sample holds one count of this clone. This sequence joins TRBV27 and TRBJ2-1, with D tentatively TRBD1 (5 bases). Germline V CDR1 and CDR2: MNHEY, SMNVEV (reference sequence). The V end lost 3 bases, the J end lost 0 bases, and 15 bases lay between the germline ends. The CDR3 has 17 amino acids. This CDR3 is CASSLYQQGYSYNEQFF. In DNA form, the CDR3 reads TGTGCCAGCAGTTTGTATCAGCAGGGCTACTCCTACAATGAGCAGTTCTTC.

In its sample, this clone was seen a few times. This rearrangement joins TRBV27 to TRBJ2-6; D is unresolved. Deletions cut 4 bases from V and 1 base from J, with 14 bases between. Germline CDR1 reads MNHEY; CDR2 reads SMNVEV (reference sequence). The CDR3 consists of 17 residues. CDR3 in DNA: TGTGCCAGCAGTTCCCTTCACAGTTTATCTGGGGCCAACGTCCTGACTTTC. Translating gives CASSSLHSLSGANVLTF. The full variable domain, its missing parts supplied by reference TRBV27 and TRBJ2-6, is EAQVTQNPRYLITVTGKKLTVTCSQNMNHEYMSWYRQDPGLGLRQIYYSMNVEVTDKGDVPEGYKVSRKEKRNFPLILESPSPNQTSLYFCASSSLHSLSGANVLTFGAGSRLTVL.

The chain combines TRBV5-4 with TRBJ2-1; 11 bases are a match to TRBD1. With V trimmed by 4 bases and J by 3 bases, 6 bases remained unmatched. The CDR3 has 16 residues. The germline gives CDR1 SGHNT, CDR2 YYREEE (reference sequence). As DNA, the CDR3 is TGTGCCAGCAGCAAGGGACAGGGGGAATACTACAATGAGCAGTTCTTC. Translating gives CASSKGQGEYYNEQFF.

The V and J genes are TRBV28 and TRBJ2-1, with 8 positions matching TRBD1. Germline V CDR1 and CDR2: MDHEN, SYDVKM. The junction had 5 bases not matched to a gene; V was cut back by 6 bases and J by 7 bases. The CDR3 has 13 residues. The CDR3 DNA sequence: TGTGCCAGCAGCAACTACAGGGGGAATGAGCAGTTCTTC. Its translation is CASSNYRGNEQFF.

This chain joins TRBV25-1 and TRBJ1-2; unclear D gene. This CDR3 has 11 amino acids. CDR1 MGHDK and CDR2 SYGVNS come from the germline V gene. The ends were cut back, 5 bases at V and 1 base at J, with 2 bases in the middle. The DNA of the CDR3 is TGTGCCAGCAGTCTTAACTATGGCTACACCTTC. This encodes CASSLNYGYTF.

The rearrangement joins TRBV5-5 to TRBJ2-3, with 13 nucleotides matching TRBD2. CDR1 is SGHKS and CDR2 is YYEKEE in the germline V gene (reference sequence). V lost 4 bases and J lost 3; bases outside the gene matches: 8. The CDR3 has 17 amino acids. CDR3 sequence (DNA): TGTGCCAGCAGCGGAACTAGCGGGGGGGCCGGGACAGATACGCAGTATTTT. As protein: CASSGTSGGAGTDTQYF.